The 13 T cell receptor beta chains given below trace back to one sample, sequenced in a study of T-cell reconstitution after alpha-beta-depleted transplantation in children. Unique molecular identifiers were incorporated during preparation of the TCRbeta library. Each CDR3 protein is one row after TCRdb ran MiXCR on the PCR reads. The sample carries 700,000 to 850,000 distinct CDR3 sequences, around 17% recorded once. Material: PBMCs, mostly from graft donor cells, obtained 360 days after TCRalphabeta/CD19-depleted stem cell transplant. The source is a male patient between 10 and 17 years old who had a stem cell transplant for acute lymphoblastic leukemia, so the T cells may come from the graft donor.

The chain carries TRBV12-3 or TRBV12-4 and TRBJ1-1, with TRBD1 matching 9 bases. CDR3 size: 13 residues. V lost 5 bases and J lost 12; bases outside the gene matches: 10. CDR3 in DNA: TGTGCCAGCAGTGACCGGGACAGGGATTTGACTTTCTTT. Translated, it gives CASSDRDRDLTFF.

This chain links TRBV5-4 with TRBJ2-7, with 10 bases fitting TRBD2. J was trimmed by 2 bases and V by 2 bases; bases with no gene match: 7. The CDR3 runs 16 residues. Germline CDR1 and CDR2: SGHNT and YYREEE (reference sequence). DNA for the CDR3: TGTGCCAGCAGCTTCAACCGAGCGGGGGGGCCCTACGAGCAGTACTTC. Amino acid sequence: CASSFNRAGGPYEQYF.

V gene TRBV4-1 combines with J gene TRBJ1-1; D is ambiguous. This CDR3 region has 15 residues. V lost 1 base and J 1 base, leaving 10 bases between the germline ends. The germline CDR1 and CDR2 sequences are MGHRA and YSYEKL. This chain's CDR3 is CASSQVTLGNTEAFF. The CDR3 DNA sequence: TGCGCCAGCAGCCAAGTGACCTTGGGGAACACTGAAGCTTTCTTT.

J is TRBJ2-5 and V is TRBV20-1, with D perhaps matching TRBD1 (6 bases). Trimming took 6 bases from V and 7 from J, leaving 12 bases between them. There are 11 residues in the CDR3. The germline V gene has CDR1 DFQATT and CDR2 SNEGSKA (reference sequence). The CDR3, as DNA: TGCAGTGCAACCCAACAGGGGACCCAGTACTTC. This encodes CSATQQGTQYF.

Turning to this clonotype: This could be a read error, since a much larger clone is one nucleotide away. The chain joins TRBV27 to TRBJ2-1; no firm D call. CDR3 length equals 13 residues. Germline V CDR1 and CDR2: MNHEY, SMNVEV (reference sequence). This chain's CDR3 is CSSSNNLGGEQFF. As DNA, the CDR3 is TGTTCCAGCAGCAATAACCTAGGTGGTGAGCAGTTCTTC.

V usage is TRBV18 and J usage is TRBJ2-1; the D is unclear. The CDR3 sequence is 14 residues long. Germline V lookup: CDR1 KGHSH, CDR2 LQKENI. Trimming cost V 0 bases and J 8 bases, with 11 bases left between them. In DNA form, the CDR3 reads TGTGCCAGCTCACCACCGGCTAGTGTCGATGAGCAGTTCTTC. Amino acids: CASSPPASVDEQFF. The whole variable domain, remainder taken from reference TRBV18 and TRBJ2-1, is NAGVMQNPRHLVRRRGQEARLRCSPMKGHSHVYWYRQLPEEGLKFMVYLQKENIIDESGMPKERFSAEFPKEGPSILRIQQVVRGDSAAYFCASSPPASVDEQFFGPGTRLTVL.

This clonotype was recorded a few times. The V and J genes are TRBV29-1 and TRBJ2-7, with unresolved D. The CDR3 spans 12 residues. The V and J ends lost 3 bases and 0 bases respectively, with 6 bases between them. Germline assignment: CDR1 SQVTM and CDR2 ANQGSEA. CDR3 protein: CSVEKGSYEQYF. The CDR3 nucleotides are TGCAGCGTTGAGAAAGGCTCCTACGAGCAGTACTTC.

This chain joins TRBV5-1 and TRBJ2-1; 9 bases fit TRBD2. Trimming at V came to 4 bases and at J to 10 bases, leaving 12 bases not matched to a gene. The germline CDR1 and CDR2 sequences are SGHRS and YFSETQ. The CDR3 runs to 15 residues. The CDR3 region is CASSLRVAGVGEQFF. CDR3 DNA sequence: TGCGCCAGCAGCCTCCGCGTAGCGGGAGTCGGGGAGCAGTTCTTC. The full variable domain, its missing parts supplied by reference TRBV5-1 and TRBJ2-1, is KAGVTQTPRYLIKTRGQQVTLSCSPISGHRSVSWYQQTPGQGLQFLFEYFSETQRNKGNFPGRFSGRQFSNSRSEMNVSTLELGDSALYLCASSLRVAGVGEQFFGPGTRLTVL.

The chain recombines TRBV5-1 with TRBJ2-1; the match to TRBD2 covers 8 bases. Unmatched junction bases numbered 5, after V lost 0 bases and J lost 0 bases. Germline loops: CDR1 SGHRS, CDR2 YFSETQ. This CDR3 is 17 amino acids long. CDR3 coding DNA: TGCGCCAGCAGCTTGGTGTTAGCGGGGAGCTCCTACAATGAGCAGTTCTTC. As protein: CASSLVLAGSSYNEQFF.

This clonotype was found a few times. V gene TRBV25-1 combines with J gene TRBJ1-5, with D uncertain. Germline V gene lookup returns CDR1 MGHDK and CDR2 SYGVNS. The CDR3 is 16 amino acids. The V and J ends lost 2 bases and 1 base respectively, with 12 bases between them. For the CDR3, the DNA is TGTGCCAGCAGTGAACCCAATAATTTGAGCAATCAGCCCCAGCATTTT. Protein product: CASSEPNNLSNQPQHF.

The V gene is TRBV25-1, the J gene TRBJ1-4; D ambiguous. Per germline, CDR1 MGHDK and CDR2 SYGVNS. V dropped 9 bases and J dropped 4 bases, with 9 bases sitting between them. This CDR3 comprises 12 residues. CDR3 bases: TGTGCCAGTGCGGGAAATAATGAAAAACTGTTTTTT. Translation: CASAGNNEKLFF.

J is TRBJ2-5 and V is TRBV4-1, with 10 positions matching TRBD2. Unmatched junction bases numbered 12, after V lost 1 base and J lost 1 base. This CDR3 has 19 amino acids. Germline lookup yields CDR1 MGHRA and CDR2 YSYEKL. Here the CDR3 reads CASSQVVLAGPTPQETQYF. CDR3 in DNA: TGCGCCAGCAGCCAAGTCGTACTAGCGGGACCCACCCCCCAAGAGACCCAGTACTTC.

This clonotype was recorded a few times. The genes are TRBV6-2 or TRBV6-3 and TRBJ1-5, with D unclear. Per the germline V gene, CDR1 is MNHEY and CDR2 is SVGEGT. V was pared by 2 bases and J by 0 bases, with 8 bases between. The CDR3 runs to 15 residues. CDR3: CASSYVETSNQPQHF. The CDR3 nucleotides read TGTGCCAGCAGTTACGTCGAGACTAGCAATCAGCCCCAGCATTTT.